The rows below give T cell receptor beta chains drawn from one sample of a study of cytomegalovirus exposure and HLA in healthy donors. Here immunoSEQ multiplex PCR was the method, and the copy in TCRdb shows in-frame clones only, minus some. The profile shows around 140,000 clones, roughly 80% of them singletons. The specimen sequenced was PBMCs. The receptors stem from a female donor in good health and CMV-seronegative. The CDR3 runs from the conserved cysteine through the conserved F or W. The D gene is left open where the match is weak. The size entry is marked missing in some rows and otherwise reads once, few, many or a size class.

V gene,clone size,D gene,J gene,CDR3 protein,CDR3 DNA
TRBV7-3,NA,TRBD2,TRBJ2-3,CASSPSGTSGRTDTQYF,TGTGCCAGCAGCCCATCCGGGACTAGCGGCCGCACAGATACGCAGTATTTT
TRBV11-3,many,NA,TRBJ1-2,CASSLEGRHSNYGYTF,TGTGCCAGCAGCTTAGAGGGCAGGCATTCTAACTATGGCTACACCTTC
TRBV10-3,NA,NA,TRBJ2-1,CAIMEPPLNEQFF,TGTGCCATCATGGAGCCGCCCCTTAATGAGCAGTTCTTC
TRBV5-1,NA,TRBD1,TRBJ2-4,CASSVIHGTGDDKNIQYF,TGCGCCAGCAGCGTCATACATGGGACAGGGGATGACAAAAACATTCAGTACTTC
TRBV6-5,NA,NA,TRBJ2-5,CASSYYQTQETQYF,TGTGCCAGCAGTTACTACCAAACTCAAGAGACCCAGTACTTC
TRBV7-9,NA,NA,TRBJ1-2,CASSGISPGQYGYTF,TGTGCCAGCAGCGGAATCTCTCCGGGACAATATGGCTACACCTTC
TRBV30,NA,NA,TRBJ2-6,CAWVRSTGGANVLTF,TGTGCCTGGGTCCGTAGCACTGGTGGGGCCAACGTCCTGACTTTC
TRBV6-1,NA,NA,TRBJ1-3,CAIWFGLSGNTIYF,TGTGCCATCTGGTTTGGACTATCCGGAAACACCATATATTTT
TRBV29-1,NA,TRBD2,TRBJ2-1,CSVQRGGHGEQFF,TGCAGCGTACAGCGGGGGGGCCATGGTGAGCAGTTCTTC
TRBV19,NA,TRBD1,TRBJ2-7,CASSKGTGGSYEQYF,TGTGCCAGTAGTAAGGGGACAGGAGGCTCCTACGAGCAGTACTTC
TRBV5-1,once,TRBD2,TRBJ2-3,CASSSTGLAGTITDTQYF,TGCGCCAGCAGCTCAACAGGATTAGCGGGGACCATCACAGATACGCAGTATTTT
TRBV6-5,few,NA,TRBJ1-5,CASSSKQSNQPQHF,TGTGCCAGCAGTTCAAAACAGAGCAATCAGCCCCAGCATTTT
TRBV19,once,NA,TRBJ1-2,CASREGPQGYTF,TGTGCCAGTAGGGAGGGTCCGCAAGGCTACACCTTC
TRBV28,NA,TRBD1,TRBJ1-5,CASNPFGHRGRGMFQPQHF,TGTGCCAGCAACCCATTCGGGCACAGGGGGCGCGGAATGTTTCAGCCCCAGCATTTT
TRBV2,NA,TRBD1,TRBJ2-1,CASSQPGQLYNEQFF,TGTGCCAGCAGTCAACCGGGACAGCTGTACAATGAGCAGTTCTTC
TRBV10-2,NA,NA,TRBJ2-7,CASSFRLEARHWYF,TGCGCCAGCAGCTTCCGCCTGGAGGCTCGACATTGGTACTTC
TRBV28,NA,TRBD1,TRBJ2-5,CASSYRGRSDETQYF,TGTGCCAGCAGTTACAGGGGACGGTCAGATGAGACCCAGTACTTC
TRBV4-2,few,TRBD2,TRBJ2-7,CASSYGGASYEQYF,TGTGCCAGCAGTTACGGGGGGGCGAGCTACGAGCAGTACTTC
TRBV27,once,NA,TRBJ1-3,CASSLSQGGNTIYF,TGTGCCAGCAGTTTATCGCAGGGGGGAAACACCATATATTTT
TRBV28,NA,TRBD2,TRBJ2-2,CASITGGGSPPGELFF,TGTGCCAGCATCACCGGGGGAGGGAGTCCCCCCGGGGAGCTGTTTTTT